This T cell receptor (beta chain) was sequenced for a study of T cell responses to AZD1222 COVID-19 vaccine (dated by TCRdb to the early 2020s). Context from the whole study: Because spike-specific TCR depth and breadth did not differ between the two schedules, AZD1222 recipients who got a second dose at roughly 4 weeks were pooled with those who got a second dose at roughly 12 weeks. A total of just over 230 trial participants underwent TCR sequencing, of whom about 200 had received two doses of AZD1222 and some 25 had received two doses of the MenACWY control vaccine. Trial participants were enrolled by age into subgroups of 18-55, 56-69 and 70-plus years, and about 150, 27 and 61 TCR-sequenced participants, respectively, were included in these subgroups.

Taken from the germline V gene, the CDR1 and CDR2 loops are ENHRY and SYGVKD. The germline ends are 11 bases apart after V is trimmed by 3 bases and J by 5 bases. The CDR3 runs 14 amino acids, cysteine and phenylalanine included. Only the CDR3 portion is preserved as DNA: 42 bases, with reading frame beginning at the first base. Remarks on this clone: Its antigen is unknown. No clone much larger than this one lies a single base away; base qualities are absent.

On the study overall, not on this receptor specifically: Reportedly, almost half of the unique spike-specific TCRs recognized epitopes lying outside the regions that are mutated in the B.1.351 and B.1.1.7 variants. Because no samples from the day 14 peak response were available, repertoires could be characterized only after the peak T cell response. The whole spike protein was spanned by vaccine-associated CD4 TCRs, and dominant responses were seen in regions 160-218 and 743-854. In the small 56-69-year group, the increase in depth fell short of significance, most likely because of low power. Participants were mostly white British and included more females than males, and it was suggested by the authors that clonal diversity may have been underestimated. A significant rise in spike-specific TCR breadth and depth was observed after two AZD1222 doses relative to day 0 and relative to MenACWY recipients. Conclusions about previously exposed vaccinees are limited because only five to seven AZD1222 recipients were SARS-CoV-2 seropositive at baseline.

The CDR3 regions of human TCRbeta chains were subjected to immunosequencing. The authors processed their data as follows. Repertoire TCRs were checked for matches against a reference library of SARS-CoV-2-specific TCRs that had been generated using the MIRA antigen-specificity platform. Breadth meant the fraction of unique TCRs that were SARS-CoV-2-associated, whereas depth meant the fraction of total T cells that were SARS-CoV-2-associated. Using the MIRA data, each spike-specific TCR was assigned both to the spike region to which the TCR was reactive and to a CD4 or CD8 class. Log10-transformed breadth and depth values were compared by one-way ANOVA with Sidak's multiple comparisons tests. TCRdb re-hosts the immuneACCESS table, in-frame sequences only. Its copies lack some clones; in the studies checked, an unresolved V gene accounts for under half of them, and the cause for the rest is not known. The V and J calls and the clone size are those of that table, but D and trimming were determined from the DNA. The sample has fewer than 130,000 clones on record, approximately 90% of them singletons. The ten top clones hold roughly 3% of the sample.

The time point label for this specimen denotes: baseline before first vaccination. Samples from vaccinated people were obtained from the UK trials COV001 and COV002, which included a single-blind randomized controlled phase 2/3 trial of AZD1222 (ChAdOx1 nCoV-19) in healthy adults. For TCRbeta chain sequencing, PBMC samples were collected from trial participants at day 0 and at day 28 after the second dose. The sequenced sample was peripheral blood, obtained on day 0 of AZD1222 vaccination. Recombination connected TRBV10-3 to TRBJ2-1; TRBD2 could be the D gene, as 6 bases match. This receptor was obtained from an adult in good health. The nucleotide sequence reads TGTGCCATCAGTGAATCGGGAGCGGACAATGAGCAGTTCTTC. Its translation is CAISESGADNEQFF.